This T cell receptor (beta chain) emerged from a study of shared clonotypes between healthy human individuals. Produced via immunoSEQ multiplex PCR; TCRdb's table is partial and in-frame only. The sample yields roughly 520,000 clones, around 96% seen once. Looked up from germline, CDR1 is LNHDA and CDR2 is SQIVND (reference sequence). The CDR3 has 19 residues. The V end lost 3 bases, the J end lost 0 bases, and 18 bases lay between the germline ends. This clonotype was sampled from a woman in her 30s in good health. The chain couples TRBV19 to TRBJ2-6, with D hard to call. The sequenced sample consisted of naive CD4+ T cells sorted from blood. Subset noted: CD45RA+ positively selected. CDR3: CASSIGFGREASGANVLTF. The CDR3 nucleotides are TGTGCCAGTAGTATCGGTTTCGGTAGGGAAGCCTCTGGGGCCAACGTCCTGACTTTC. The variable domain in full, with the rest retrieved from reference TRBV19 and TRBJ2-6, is DGGITQSPKYLFRKEGQNVTLSCEQNLNHDAMYWYRQDPGQGLRLIYYSQIVNDFQKGDIAEGYSVSREKKESFPLTVTSAQKNPTAFYLCASSIGFGREASGANVLTFGAGSRLTVL.